These 32 T cell receptor beta chains came from one sample sequenced in a study of neurological immune-mediated disorders. One entry per CDR3 protein, called by TCRdb with MiXCR from the 5' RACE reads. The sample shows around 23,000 distinct CDR3 sequences, around an eighth of them seen only once. The sequencing input was PBMCs. Receptor source: a woman aged 40-49 years with HTLV-1-associated myelopathy (HAM/TSP).

This clonotype was seen ten or more times. The V call is TRBV9, the J call TRBJ2-3; D unclear. The CDR3 is 13 residues long. V lost 4 bases, J lost 4 bases, and 10 bases lay in between. CDR1 is SGDLS, CDR2 YYNGEE, per germline. The CDR3 region has the DNA TGTGCCAGCAGCCCTATCGGTTCAGATACGCAGTATTTT. Residues: CASSPIGSDTQYF.

The V and J genes are TRBV5-1 and TRBJ2-3, with D unresolved. V was shortened by 0 bases and J by 1 base, with 9 bases between the two germline ends. Germline V CDR1 and CDR2: SGHRS, YFSETQ. This CDR3 spans 15 amino acids. The CDR3 coding sequence is TGCGCCAGCAGCTTGGGCCGTCGAGGCACAGATACGCAGTATTTT. Amino acid sequence: CASSLGRRGTDTQYF.

In the case of this clonotype: Possible read error: a much larger clone is one base away. The chain has TRBV5-1 and TRBJ1-2; maybe TRBD1 (5 bases). V was pared by 2 bases and J by 4 bases, with 15 bases between. Germline values: CDR1 SGHRS, CDR2 YFSETQ. The CDR3 sequence is 15 residues long. The CDR3 DNA reads as TGCGCCAGCAGCTTCTCAGAGGGACCGACCTATGGCTACACCTTC. Protein sequence: CASSFSEGPTYGYTF.

By proportion, this clonotype is medium-sized. CDR3 amino acids: CSATTGGSAGANVLTF. In DNA form, the CDR3 reads TGCAGTGCTACTACAGGGGGCTCAGCTGGGGCCAACGTCCTGACTTTC. The V call is TRBV20-1, the J call TRBJ2-6; TRBD1 agrees at 9 bases. The germline V gene has CDR1 DFQATT and CDR2 SNEGSKA (reference sequence). This CDR3 is built from 16 residues. Unmatched junction bases numbered 6, after V lost 4 bases and J lost 2 bases.

This rearrangement joins TRBV20-1 to TRBJ1-2; TRBD1 matches at 8 bases. The CDR3 is 14 residues long. V lost 3 bases to trimming and J lost 4 bases; unmatched junction nucleotides: 7. CDR1 and CDR2 (germline): DFQATT, SNEGSKA (reference sequence). CDR3 in amino acids: CSASPRTGPYGYTF. The CDR3 DNA sequence: TGCAGTGCTAGTCCCCGGACAGGGCCCTATGGCTACACCTTC.

Many counts were recorded for this clonotype. The chain is built from TRBV20-1 and TRBJ2-7; 11 bases fit TRBD2. J was trimmed by 2 bases and V by 4 bases; bases with no gene match: 7. There are 15 residues in the CDR3. Germline V gene sequence: CDR1 DFQATT, CDR2 SNEGSKA (reference sequence). The CDR3 DNA reads as TGCAGTGCTACCCCAGGGACTAGCGGAACCTACGAGCAGTACTTC. Amino acid sequence: CSATPGTSGTYEQYF.

There are many counts of this clonotype. The chain is built from TRBV5-1 and TRBJ1-4; D unresolved. Germline V gene data show CDR1 as SGHRS and CDR2 as YFSETQ. This CDR3 spans 15 amino acids. Trimming pared 4 bases from V and 7 bases from J, leaving 17 bases between. The CDR3 spells CASSPGSGRGEKLFF. The DNA for the CDR3 is TGCGCCAGCAGCCCGGGAAGCGGACGCGGTGAAAAACTGTTTTTT.

This clonotype was picked up many times. This chain joins TRBV9 and TRBJ2-3; D gene ambiguous. The V and J ends lost 4 bases and 5 bases respectively, with 14 bases between them. Per the germline V gene, CDR1 is SGDLS and CDR2 is YYNGEE. This CDR3 is built from 14 residues. In DNA, the CDR3 is TGTGCCAGCAGCCCCTCAGATCTAGGAGATACGCAGTATTTT. This translates into CASSPSDLGDTQYF.

Many counts were recorded for this clonotype. The V gene is TRBV2, the J gene TRBJ2-4, with D hard to call. V was trimmed by 7 bases and J by 0 bases, leaving 7 bases between them. The germline gives CDR1 SNHLY, CDR2 FYNNEI. This CDR3 comprises 13 residues. The CDR3 spells CASTRVAKNIQYF. In nucleotides, the CDR3 is TGTGCCAGCACACGGGTAGCCAAAAACATTCAGTACTTC.

V usage is TRBV20-1 and J usage is TRBJ1-1; possibly TRBD1 for D (5 bases). The CDR3 sequence is 13 residues long. CDR1 is DFQATT and CDR2 is SNEGSKA in the germline V gene (reference sequence). The ends were cut back, 1 base at V and 7 bases at J, with 13 bases in the middle. This CDR3 reads CSARVLRVNEAFF. In nucleotides, the CDR3 is TGCAGTGCTAGAGTTCTCAGGGTAAATGAAGCTTTCTTT.

At least ten counts were recorded for this clonotype. V usage is TRBV4-1 and J usage is TRBJ1-2; D gene unclear. V lost 0 bases and J 6 bases, leaving 11 bases between the germline ends. CDR1 is MGHRA and CDR2 is YSYEKL in the germline V gene. The CDR3 length is 14 residues. CDR3 sequence reads: CASSQELQWDGYTF. In DNA, the CDR3 is TGCGCCAGCAGCCAAGAGCTGCAGTGGGATGGCTACACCTTC.

In its sample, this clonotype was seen many times. This chain connects TRBV25-1 to TRBJ2-5; D is uncertain. Germline V lookup: CDR1 MGHDK, CDR2 SYGVNS. V was clipped by 2 bases and J by 2 bases, with 9 bases between them. CDR3 length equals 14 residues. DNA for the CDR3: TGTGCCAGCAGTGAAGCGCGGCAGCAAGAGACCCAGTACTTC. Amino acid sequence: CASSEARQQETQYF.

The table lists this clonotype with many counts. This chain uses TRBV7-2 with TRBJ2-2; TRBD2 agrees at 8 bases. The trim removed 5 bases at V and 4 bases at J, leaving 12 bases unmatched. CDR3 length: 17 amino acids. CDR1 and CDR2 from the germline V gene are SGHTA and FQGNSA. CDR3 nucleotides: TGTGCCAGCAGCCTACCGGGGCTAGCGGGTGGCACCGGGGAGCTGTTTTTT. Translation gives CASSLPGLAGGTGELFF. The variable domain in full, completed from reference TRBV7-2 and TRBJ2-2, reads GAGVSQSPSNKVTEKGKDVELRCDPISGHTALYWYRQSLGQGLEFLIYFQGNSAPDKSGLPSDRFSAERTGGSVSTLTIQRTQQEDSAVYLCASSLPGLAGGTGELFFGEGSRLTVL.

This clonotype has a count of ten or more. The chain joins TRBV2 to TRBJ2-2, with 7 bases lining up with TRBD2. J gave up 8 bases and V 6 bases, and 9 bases lay outside the gene matches. The CDR3 spans 14 residues. Germline lookup yields CDR1 SNHLY and CDR2 FYNNEI. In DNA form, the CDR3 reads TGTGCCAGCAGGGTGCGACTAGCTGCTGGGGAGCTGTTTTTT. The encoded protein is CASRVRLAAGELFF.

This clonotype was seen just once. A read error is likely, as this CDR3 ends without the conserved phenylalanine or tryptophan. This chain connects TRBV5-1 to TRBJ2-5; D is uncertain. This CDR3 is built from 13 residues. V gave up 0 bases and J gave up 2 bases, with 5 bases separating them. Germline-derived CDR1 and CDR2 are SGHRS and YFSETQ. CDR3 loop: CASSLGIQETQYL. The DNA for the CDR3 is TGCGCCAGCAGCTTGGGCATTCAAGAGACCCAGTACTTA.

This clonotype was recorded many times. The chain is built from TRBV10-3 and TRBJ1-5, with 9 bases lining up with TRBD1. The V gene's germline CDR1 is ENHRY and CDR2 SYGVKD. This CDR3 contains 20 residues. J gave up 3 bases and V 3 bases, and 18 bases lay outside the gene matches. In nucleotides, the CDR3 is TGTGCCATCAGTGACGACAAAGGTAGGAAGAGACAGGGGGACAATCAGCCCCAGCATTTT. Amino acids: CAISDDKGRKRQGDNQPQHF.

The gene calls are TRBV7-2 and TRBJ1-6, with D maybe TRBD1 (6 bases). Germline V gives CDR1 SGHTA, CDR2 FQGNSA. The CDR3 covers 16 residues. V dropped 6 bases and J dropped 7 bases, with 19 bases sitting between them. The CDR3 reads CASRFRTVGKNSPLHF. For the CDR3, the DNA is TGTGCCAGCAGATTCAGGACAGTGGGTAAAAATTCACCCCTCCACTTT.

This clonotype occurred many times. This chain uses TRBV5-1 with TRBJ2-2, with TRBD1 identical over 8 bases. CDR3 length: 15 residues. Germline CDR1 SGHRS, CDR2 YFSETQ. V dropped 6 bases and J dropped 6; count of bases not matched to a gene: 10. In DNA form, the CDR3 reads TGCGCCAGCATCTTCGCAGGGGGCGAGGCCGGGGAGCTGTTTTTT. It translates to CASIFAGGEAGELFF.

By proportion, this clonotype is medium-sized. The chain has TRBV20-1 and TRBJ2-1, with 8 nucleotides matching TRBD2. The junction had 3 bases not matched to a gene; V was cut back by 1 base and J by 4 bases. The CDR3 is 14 residues long. Germline V CDR1 and CDR2: DFQATT, SNEGSKA (reference sequence). In DNA form, the CDR3 reads TGCAGTGCTAGAGCGGGACTAGATTACAATGAGCAGTTCTTC. This gives the protein CSARAGLDYNEQFF.

This clonotype was seen ten or more times. This chain uses TRBV10-3 with TRBJ2-1, with D unresolved. The V gene's germline CDR1 is ENHRY and CDR2 SYGVKD. Trimming pared 0 bases from V and 2 bases from J, leaving 20 bases between. The CDR3 totals 19 residues. The CDR3, as DNA: TGTGCCATCAGTGAGTCGGACCACCGCACTTATAACCCCTACAATGAGCAGTTCTTC. Residues: CAISESDHRTYNPYNEQFF.

This clonotype has ten or more counts. The chain employs TRBV9 and TRBJ1-4; 7 bases align to TRBD1. Unmatched junction bases numbered 6, after V lost 4 bases and J lost 0 bases. Per germline, CDR1 SGDLS and CDR2 YYNGEE. The CDR3 covers 16 residues. Here the CDR3 DNA reads TGTGCCAGCAGCCCCCGAGGACAGGCAACTAATGAAAAACTGTTTTTT. It encodes CASSPRGQATNEKLFF.

V and J are TRBV7-8 and TRBJ1-6, with a tentative D call TRBD1 (6 bases). Germline values: CDR1 SGHVS, CDR2 FQNEAQ. The CDR3 extends over 16 amino acids. V was trimmed by 2 bases and J by 6 bases, leaving 14 bases between them. Here the CDR3 DNA reads TGTGCCAGCAGCTTACCCTGGGGAGGGGGTAATTCACCCCTCCACTTT. It yields the protein CASSLPWGGGNSPLHF.

There are many counts of this clonotype. This chain links TRBV3-1 with TRBJ1-6; D is possibly TRBD1 (5 bases). Germline V gene sequence: CDR1 LGHDT, CDR2 YNNKEL (reference sequence). V gave up 0 bases and J gave up 7 bases, with 10 bases separating them. This CDR3 has 15 residues. The CDR3 here is CASSQDPRGNSPLHF. The DNA for the CDR3 is TGTGCCAGCAGCCAAGATCCGAGGGGAAATTCACCCCTCCACTTT.

This clonotype was observed at least ten times. The genes are TRBV20-1 and TRBJ2-5, with D unresolved. CDR1 and CDR2 (germline): DFQATT, SNEGSKA (reference sequence). Trimming removed 0 bases from V and 2 bases from J, with 10 bases in between. There are 14 residues in the CDR3. The CDR3 loop reads CSARDLAQQETQYF. The CDR3 bases are TGCAGTGCTAGAGATCTTGCCCAGCAAGAGACCCAGTACTTC.

There are many counts of this clonotype. The V call is TRBV4-1, the J call TRBJ1-2, with 11 bases aligning to TRBD1. V shed 4 bases, J shed 7 bases, and the junction held 8 bases outside the gene matches. Germline V gene sequence: CDR1 MGHRA, CDR2 YSYEKL. The CDR3 has 15 residues. The CDR3 sequence is CASSLVDRGLFGYTF. CDR3 DNA: TGCGCCAGCAGCCTGGTGGACAGGGGGCTTTTTGGCTACACCTTC.

This clonotype appeared many times. The rearrangement uses TRBV6-1 and TRBJ1-5; TRBD1 is a possible D gene (5 bases). V was clipped by 10 bases and J by 0 bases, with 16 bases between them. CDR1 is MNHNS and CDR2 is SASEGT in the germline V gene. This CDR3 region has 15 residues. CDR3 residues: CATLSRDLSNQPQHF. CDR3 nucleotides: TGTGCCACCCTCTCGAGGGACCTTAGCAATCAGCCCCAGCATTTT.

The chain joins TRBV16 to TRBJ1-3; D possibly corresponds to TRBD1 (6 bases). V lost 0 bases and J lost 4, with 10 bases in between. The germline V gene has CDR1 KGHSY and CDR2 FQNENV. The CDR3 is 15 amino acids. The CDR3 region is CASSQSTGYGNTIYF. CDR3 DNA: TGTGCCAGCAGCCAATCTACAGGGTACGGAAACACCATATATTTT.

V and J are TRBV10-3 and TRBJ2-3, with TRBD2 as a possible D gene (5 bases). The CDR3 covers 15 residues. The germline gives CDR1 ENHRY, CDR2 SYGVKD. Between the trimmed V and J ends, which lost 3 bases and 6 bases, there was a span of 16 bases. The CDR3 sequence: CAISDVLVDSDTQYF. DNA of the CDR3: TGTGCCATCAGTGACGTTTTAGTGGACTCGGATACGCAGTATTTT.

The table lists this clonotype with many counts. The chain links TRBV6-1 to TRBJ2-7; 8 nucleotides agree with TRBD2. The CDR3 consists of 14 residues. The germline V gene has CDR1 MNHNS and CDR2 SASEGT. Trimming at V came to 5 bases and at J to 4 bases, leaving 7 bases not matched to a gene. The CDR3 loop reads CASSNSGVGYEQYF. CDR3 coding DNA: TGTGCCAGCAGTAATAGCGGGGTTGGATACGAGCAGTACTTC.

This clonotype was found many times. The rearrangement uses TRBV18 and TRBJ1-5, with D possibly being TRBD1 (5 bases). CDR3 length equals 18 residues. The germline V and J ends were trimmed by 3 bases and 1 base, with 19 bases remaining between them. Germline CDR1 and CDR2: KGHSH and LQKENI. DNA of the CDR3: TGTGCCAGCTCACCTTCAGGCGGGGACCTAGGGAGCAATCAGCCCCAGCATTTT. This gives the protein CASSPSGGDLGSNQPQHF.

There are many counts of this clonotype. This chain uses TRBV5-1 with TRBJ2-1; a weak D match, TRBD1 (5 bases). V lost 1 base and J lost 7, with 9 bases in between. Germline V gene data show CDR1 as SGHRS and CDR2 as YFSETQ. The CDR3 has 13 residues. The DNA for the CDR3 is TGCGCCAGCAGCTTGCTTAGGGGAAATGAGCAGTTCTTC. It codes for CASSLLRGNEQFF. Based on the CDR3 plus reference TRBV5-1 and TRBJ2-1, the full variable domain is KAGVTQTPRYLIKTRGQQVTLSCSPISGHRSVSWYQQTPGQGLQFLFEYFSETQRNKGNFPGRFSGRQFSNSRSEMNVSTLELGDSALYLCASSLLRGNEQFFGPGTRLTVL.

V usage is TRBV5-1 and J usage is TRBJ2-5, with a possible D match to TRBD1 (6 bases). CDR1 is SGHRS and CDR2 is YFSETQ in the germline V gene. The length of the CDR3 is 15 residues. Trimming took 4 bases from V and 4 from J, leaving 17 bases between them. CDR3 sequence (DNA): TGCGCCAGCAGCGAAGCACAGGGTAGAGGAGAGACCCAGTACTTC. It translates to CASSEAQGRGETQYF.